The rows below give T cell receptor beta chains drawn from one sample of a study of T cells in Graves' hyperthyroidism and ophthalmopathy. TCRdb reprocessed the multiplex PCR reads with MiXCR, giving one entry per CDR3 protein. The sample comprises more than 500,000 distinct CDR3 sequences, roughly 15% of which are singletons, and roughly 4.5% rests with the top ten. Sequenced: blood. These receptors were collected from a woman aged 40 to 50 with Graves' ophthalmopathy. The CDR3 runs from the conserved cysteine through the conserved F or W. Each record gives: V gene, D gene, clone size, J gene, CDR3 protein, CDR3 DNA. D genes are given only for firm matches. Size is stated for part of the rows, as once, few or many counts, or as a class when the clone is expanded.

V: TRBV12-3/TRBV12-4; D: -; size: many; J: TRBJ2-7; CDR3: CASGSTGTTLSEQYF; DNA: TGTGCCAGCGGGTCGACCGGGACAACCCTCAGCGAGCAGTACTTC
V: TRBV28; D: -; size: -; J: TRBJ1-5; CDR3: CASTSSLAGTGQPQHF; DNA: TGTGCCAGCACCTCCTCCCTGGCAGGGACTGGTCAGCCCCAGCATTTT
V: TRBV4-1; D: -; size: many; J: TRBJ2-7; CDR3: CASSQDPIQLNYEQYF; DNA: TGCGCCAGCAGCCAAGATCCCATCCAACTAAATTACGAGCAGTACTTC
V: TRBV7-8; D: -; size: -; J: TRBJ1-1; CDR3: CASSREAAGVNTEAFF; DNA: TGTGCCAGCAGCCGAGAGGCGGCAGGGGTGAACACTGAAGCTTTCTTT
V: TRBV20-1; D: -; size: many; J: TRBJ2-7; CDR3: CSARVTGSSYEQYF; DNA: TGCAGTGCTAGAGTCACAGGGTCCTCCTACGAGCAGTACTTC
V: TRBV29-1; D: TRBD1; size: -; J: TRBJ2-7; CDR3: CSVRRDRDSYEQYF; DNA: TGCAGCGTTCGCCGGGACAGGGACTCCTACGAGCAGTACTTC
V: TRBV11-2; D: -; size: many; J: TRBJ1-3; CDR3: CASSLVAQDRRGTIYF; DNA: TGTGCCAGCAGCTTAGTTGCACAGGACCGTCGTGGCACCATATATTTT
V: TRBV20-1; D: -; size: many; J: TRBJ2-7; CDR3: CSARRSDSIYEQYF; DNA: TGCAGTGCTCGTCGGTCTGACAGCATTTACGAGCAGTACTTC
V: TRBV11-2; D: -; size: many; J: TRBJ1-2; CDR3: CASSSGLGGGGYGYTF; DNA: TGTGCCAGCAGCTCCGGTCTGGGAGGGGGAGGCTATGGCTACACCTTC
V: TRBV6-1; D: -; size: -; J: TRBJ1-6; CDR3: CASSSRDKGVNSPLHF; DNA: TGTGCCAGCAGTAGCCGGGACAAGGGGGTCAATTCACCCCTCCACTTT
V: TRBV15; D: TRBD1; size: few; J: TRBJ2-7; CDR3: CATRGTGTGAYEQYF; DNA: TGTGCCACCAGGGGAACCGGGACAGGGGCCTACGAGCAGTACTTC
V: TRBV7-2; D: TRBD2; size: -; J: TRBJ2-7; CDR3: CASSWTSDHEQYF; DNA: TGTGCCAGCAGCTGGACTAGCGATCACGAGCAGTACTTC